This is a list of T cell receptor beta chains from one sample in a study of cytomegalovirus exposure and HLA in healthy donors. Clones were read by immunoSEQ multiplex PCR, and TCRdb kept only the in-frame ones, dropping some. The sample shows 150,000 to 200,000 clones, less than 85% of them seen only once. The sequenced sample consisted of PBMCs. All receptors derive from a man aged 18 to 35 in good health and CMV-seropositive. Each CDR3 is given with its conserved first and last residue. D genes are given only for firm matches. The size entry is marked missing in some rows and otherwise reads once, few, many or a size class.

>TRBJ2-7|TRBV10-2|TRBD1|NA
CASRRQGNHEQYF
TGCGCCAGCAGGCGACAGGGGAACCACGAGCAGTACTTC
>TRBJ2-7|TRBV5-3|NA|NA
CARSFRRVCSYEQYF
TGTGCCAGAAGCTTCAGACGGGTTTGCTCCTACGAGCAGTACTTC
>TRBJ2-7|TRBV4-2|NA|NA
CASSQERSTKYEQYF
TGTGCCAGCAGCCAAGAACGTTCGACAAAGTACGAGCAGTACTTC
>TRBJ1-2|TRBV6-5|TRBD1|NA
CASSYSGTGSGYTF
TGTGCCAGCAGTTACTCGGGGACAGGGAGTGGCTACACCTTC
>TRBJ2-1|TRBV6-1|TRBD2|NA
CASRRLATAYNEQFF
TGTGCCAGCAGAAGACTAGCGACCGCCTACAATGAGCAGTTCTTC
>TRBJ2-2|TRBV7-9|NA|NA
CASIPPFSPGTGELFF
TGTGCCAGCATCCCTCCCTTTTCCCCGGGGACCGGGGAGCTGTTTTTT
>TRBJ2-7|TRBV5-1|NA|NA
CASSLAAGLTYEQYF
TGCGCCAGCAGCTTGGCGGCAGGGCTCACGTACGAGCAGTACTTC
>TRBJ2-7|TRBV28|NA|NA
CASSLGGARGYEQYF
TGTGCCAGCAGTTTAGGGGGGGCCAGGGGTTACGAGCAGTACTTC
>TRBJ2-7|TRBV6-9|TRBD2|NA
CASSFRGTSGGPREQYF
TGTGCCAGCAGTTTCCGAGGGACTAGCGGGGGGCCTCGGGAGCAGTACTTC
>TRBJ2-1|TRBV7-2|TRBD2|NA
CASSLRGGAPGQQFF
TGTGCCAGCAGCTTACGCGGGGGGGCACCCGGTCAGCAGTTCTTC
>TRBJ2-7|TRBV6-1|NA|NA
CASSEVGGLPGEQYF
TGTGCCAGCAGTGAAGTAGGAGGACTCCCCGGCGAGCAGTACTTC
>TRBJ2-3|TRBV11-3|TRBD2|NA
CASSLGILAGETDTQYF
TGTGCCAGCAGCTTAGGAATTCTAGCGGGGGAGACAGATACGCAGTATTTT
>TRBJ2-1|TRBV5-1|NA|NA
CASSGGGNEQFF
TGCGCCAGCAGCGGCGGCGGGAATGAGCAGTTCTTC
>TRBJ1-1|TRBV5-1|NA|NA
CASSLSGMTNTEAFF
TGCGCCAGCAGCTTGTCAGGAATGACGAACACTGAAGCTTTCTTT
>TRBJ1-1|TRBV4-2|TRBD1|NA
CASSQVSGTGNTEAFF
TGTGCCAGCAGCCAAGTGTCCGGGACAGGGAACACTGAAGCTTTCTTT
>TRBJ1-2|TRBV9|NA|NA
CASSVTSGDHYGYTF
TGTGCCAGCAGCGTAACGTCGGGGGATCATTACGGCTACACCTTC
>TRBJ2-2|TRBV5-1|NA|once
CASSQRGTGELFF
TGCGCCAGCAGCCAAAGAGGTACCGGGGAGCTGTTTTTT
>TRBJ2-7|TRBV11-3|NA|NA
CASSLDSGAAAYEQYF
TGTGCCAGCAGCTTAGATAGCGGAGCAGCGGCCTACGAGCAGTACTTC